Listed here is a single T cell receptor beta chain. Antigen unknown. These data are taken from a study of T cells in tumors after PD-1 blockade. Study summary: Each patient got pembrolizumab 200 mg every 3 weeks or cemiplimab 350 mg every 2 weeks. Daily vismodegib 150 mg continued in a subset of anti-PD-1-treated patients. On average, peripheral blood gave about 120,000 TCR templates and about 40,000 unique clonotypes. Study outcomes and limitations: Some novel exhausted tumor clones appeared in pre-treatment blood, suggesting peripheral recruitment.

The repertoire was sequenced with immunoSEQ multiplex PCR; TCRdb's copy has only in-frame clones and lacks some. The sample lists roughly 50,000 clones, roughly three quarters seen once, with about a sixth in the top ten. CDR3 length: 13 residues. V was clipped by 2 bases and J by 4 bases, with 11 bases between them. The germline CDR1 and CDR2 sequences are SQVTM and ANQGSEA. The chain has TRBV29-1 and TRBJ1-2; no definite D call. The sequence was collected from a human donor with basal cell carcinoma. The sample was PBMCs, taken before anti-PD-1 treatment. The CDR3 nucleotides read TGCAGCGTTGAAAGAAACTTCCTCTATGGCTACACCTTC. Translating it yields CSVERNFLYGYTF. The variable domain in full, completed from reference TRBV29-1 and TRBJ1-2, reads SAVISQKPSRDICQRGTSLTIQCQVDSQVTMMFWYRQQPGQSLTLIATANQGSEATYESGFVIDKFPISRPNLTFSTLTVSNMSPEDSSIYLCSVERNFLYGYTFGSGTRLTVV.